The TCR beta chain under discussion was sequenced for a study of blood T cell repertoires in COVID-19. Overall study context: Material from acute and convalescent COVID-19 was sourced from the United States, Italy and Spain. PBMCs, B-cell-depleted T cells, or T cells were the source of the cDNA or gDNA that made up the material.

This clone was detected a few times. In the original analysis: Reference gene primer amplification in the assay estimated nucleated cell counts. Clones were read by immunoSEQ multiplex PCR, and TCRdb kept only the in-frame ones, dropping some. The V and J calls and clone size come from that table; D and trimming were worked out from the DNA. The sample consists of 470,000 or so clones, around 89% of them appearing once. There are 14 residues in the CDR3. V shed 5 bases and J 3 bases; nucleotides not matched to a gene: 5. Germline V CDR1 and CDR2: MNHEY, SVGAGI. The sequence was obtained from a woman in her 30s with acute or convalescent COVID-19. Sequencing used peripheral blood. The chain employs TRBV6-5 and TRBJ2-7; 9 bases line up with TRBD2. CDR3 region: CASSRGGEHYEQYF. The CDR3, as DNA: TGTGCCAGCAGTCGCGGGGGGGAACACTACGAGCAGTACTTC.